Each of the 14 T cell receptor beta chains below was sequenced from the same sample in a study of cytomegalovirus exposure and HLA in healthy donors. The PCR used 60 Vbeta and 13 Jbeta primers. The table came from immunoSEQ multiplex PCR; TCRdb's copy has only in-frame clones and leaves some out. Here the sample spans about 140,000 clones, 73% being singletons. The sample taken for sequencing was PBMCs. These TCRs come from a middle-aged woman in good health and CMV-seronegative.

The chain is built from TRBV4-1 and TRBJ1-5; 9 positions match TRBD1. V lost 4 bases, J lost 2 bases, and 9 bases stayed unmatched. CDR1 MGHRA and CDR2 YSYEKL come from the germline V gene. The CDR3 contains 17 residues. The CDR3 DNA follows: TGCGCCAGCAGCCCCTTACAGGGGGCGTTGGGCAATCAGCCCCAGCATTTT. It translates to CASSPLQGALGNQPQHF.

This sequence joins TRBV11-1 and TRBJ2-1; D perhaps matches TRBD2 (6 bases). There are 16 residues in the CDR3. V was cut by 5 bases and J by 3 bases, with 17 bases left in between. Germline V gene sequence: CDR1 SGHAT, CDR2 FQDESV (reference sequence). DNA of the CDR3: TGTGCCAGCAGCACCCGGGAACTAGCCAACTACAATGAGCAGTTCTTC. The encoded protein is CASSTRELANYNEQFF.

The chain links TRBV29-1 to TRBJ2-7, with 7 bases identical to TRBD1. J lost 6 bases, V lost 7 bases, and 21 bases had no gene match. The CDR3 loop spans 16 amino acids. The germline gives CDR1 SQVTM, CDR2 ANQGSEA. The CDR3 DNA sequence: TGCAGCGCCGCTGGACAGGACAGAGGGGGCCCCTTCGAGCAGTACTTC. As protein: CSAAGQDRGGPFEQYF.

The DNA of the CDR3 is TGTGCCAGCAGCGCCACTTCGAGCTCCTACAATGAGCAGTTCTTC. It encodes CASSATSSSYNEQFF. The rearrangement uses TRBV9 and TRBJ2-1; no firm D call. The CDR3 spans 15 residues. V shed 3 bases and J shed 0 bases, with 10 bases lying between them. Germline values: CDR1 SGDLS, CDR2 YYNGEE.

CDR3 DNA: TGCGCCAGCAGCTTGGGGACAGGGGGCAACTATGGCTACACCTTC. Its protein is CASSLGTGGNYGYTF. The chain links TRBV5-1 to TRBJ1-2; 11 nucleotides align to TRBD1. The germline V gene has CDR1 SGHRS and CDR2 YFSETQ. This CDR3 is built from 15 residues. V dropped 0 bases and J dropped 2; count of bases not matched to a gene: 0.

This clone was seen once. The chain uses TRBV7-9 and TRBJ1-4, with 9 bases fitting TRBD1. This CDR3 spans 14 amino acids. Trimming cost V 8 bases and J 5 bases; bases outside gene matches: 6. The V gene's germline CDR1 is SEHNR and CDR2 FQNEAQ (reference sequence). CDR3 nucleotides: TGTGCCAGCGGTGCCGGGACAGGGAATGAAAAACTGTTTTTT. It is translated as CASGAGTGNEKLFF.

CDR3 coding DNA: TGCGCCAGCAGACCACAGGGGGACTATGGCTACACCTTC. Translation gives CASRPQGDYGYTF. This rearrangement joins TRBV5-1 to TRBJ1-2; 8 bases align to TRBD1. The CDR3 totals 13 residues. Germline values: CDR1 SGHRS, CDR2 YFSETQ. J lost 3 bases, V lost 5 bases, and 3 bases had no gene match.

This clone occurred many times. J is TRBJ2-5 and V is TRBV5-1, with TRBD1 identical over 7 bases. Trimming cost V 0 bases and J 0 bases; bases outside gene matches: 5. The CDR3 runs 16 residues. The germline CDR1 and CDR2 sequences are SGHRS and YFSETQ. The DNA of the CDR3 is TGCGCCAGCAGCTTGGTGTCAGGGGGAAACCAAGAGACCCAGTACTTC. Translated, it gives CASSLVSGGNQETQYF.

V is TRBV7-9 and J is TRBJ1-5, with 9 positions matching TRBD1. Germline V gene data show CDR1 as SEHNR and CDR2 as FQNEAQ (reference sequence). The CDR3 is 16 amino acids. Trimming at V came to 4 bases and at J to 3 bases, leaving 7 bases not matched to a gene. CDR3 nucleotides: TGTGCCAGCAGCTGTCGGGACAGGGACCCCAATCAGCCCCAGCATTTT. Its protein product is CASSCRDRDPNQPQHF.

This chain connects TRBV5-1 to TRBJ2-1; D possibly corresponds to TRBD2 (5 bases). Deletions cut 4 bases from V and 10 bases from J, with 9 bases between. This CDR3 is 11 amino acids long. Germline V lookup: CDR1 SGHRS, CDR2 YFSETQ. CDR3 amino acids: CASSEGREQFF. CDR3 bases: TGCGCCAGCAGCGAGGGAAGAGAGCAGTTCTTC.

The rearrangement links TRBV28 to TRBJ1-1, with a possible D match to TRBD1 (6 bases). V was clipped by 6 bases and J by 4 bases, with 15 bases between them. Germline V lookup: CDR1 MDHEN, CDR2 SYDVKM. The CDR3 is made up of 14 amino acids. This CDR3 is CASREGHMFTEAFF. CDR3 in DNA: TGTGCCAGCAGAGAGGGACATATGTTCACTGAAGCTTTCTTT. Supplemented by reference TRBV28 and TRBJ1-1, the full variable domain reads DVKVTQSSRYLVKRTGEKVFLECVQDMDHENMFWYRQDPGLGLRLIYFSYDVKMKEKGDIPEGYSVSREKKERFSLILESASTNQTSMYLCASREGHMFTEAFFGQGTRLTVV.

V and J are TRBV5-1 and TRBJ2-2; 12 bases match TRBD2. Germline values: CDR1 SGHRS, CDR2 YFSETQ. J gave up 2 bases and V 6 bases, and 5 bases lay outside the gene matches. The CDR3 loop spans 16 amino acids. The CDR3 DNA sequence: TGCGCCAGCACCCTACTAGCGGGGGGCAACACCGGGGAGCTGTTTTTT. Its protein is CASTLLAGGNTGELFF.

The chain links TRBV9 to TRBJ2-3; tentative D call: TRBD2 (7 bases). V shed 4 bases and J shed 3 bases, with 18 bases lying between them. The CDR3 is 16 amino acids. Germline lookup yields CDR1 SGDLS and CDR2 YYNGEE. This CDR3 is CASSPGVGGLTDTQYF. The CDR3 DNA reads as TGTGCCAGCAGCCCGGGGGTGGGGGGGCTTACAGATACGCAGTATTTT. Full variable domain (outside the CDR3, taken from reference TRBV9 and TRBJ2-3): DSGVTQTPKHLITATGQRVTLRCSPRSGDLSVYWYQQSLDQGLQFLIQYYNGEERAKGNILERFSAQQFPDLHSELNLSSLELGDSALYFCASSPGVGGLTDTQYFGPGTRLTVL.

V gene TRBV4-2 combines with J gene TRBJ1-2, with TRBD1 as a possible D gene (6 bases). V was shortened by 0 bases and J by 6 bases, with 11 bases between the two germline ends. The CDR3 sequence is 14 residues long. Germline V lookup: CDR1 LGHNA, CDR2 YNFKEQ. CDR3 sequence: CASSQDRGKNGYTF. CDR3 bases: TGTGCCAGCAGCCAAGACAGGGGAAAAAATGGCTACACCTTC.